This TCR beta chain was identified during a study of blood T cells in healthy people across ages. This clonotype was seen ten or more times. Unmatched junction bases numbered 8, after V lost 3 bases and J lost 6 bases. CDR3 length: 15 residues. CDR1 and CDR2 (germline): SGHTA, FQGNSA. Isolation per sample recovered at least 6 million PBMCs. Through a sample-barcoded 5' primer and a J-beta primer mix, a second PCR was run for about 6 to 11 cycles. MiXCR, applied by TCRdb to the 5' RACE reads, yields one record per CDR3 protein. The sample records around 900,000 distinct CDR3 sequences, 29% being singletons.

The sequenced sample was blood. The chain links TRBV7-2 to TRBJ2-3; 8 bases fit TRBD1. The sequence derives from an elderly woman in good health. CDR3 loop: CASSFQGAMRDTQYF. Written as DNA, the CDR3 is TGTGCCAGCAGCTTTCAGGGGGCAATGAGGGATACGCAGTATTTT.